This T cell receptor beta chain is drawn from a study of blood T cell repertoires in COVID-19. At the level of the study: Spain, Italy and the United States supplied samples that represented acute and convalescent COVID-19. T cells, B-cell-depleted T cells, or PBMCs provided the cDNA or gDNA that served as material.

In the original analysis: Amplification from reference gene primers served as the basis for estimated nucleated cell counts. The data were produced by immunoSEQ multiplex PCR, yet TCRdb's version contains in-frame clones alone and is incomplete. V and J calls and clone size are those listed in that table; D and trimming were worked out from the DNA. The table includes about 240,000 clones, 80% to 90% detected once. CDR1 is MNHEY, CDR2 SMNVEV, per germline (reference sequence). J gave up 7 bases and V 5 bases, and 4 bases lay outside the gene matches. The CDR3 length is 13 residues. This clone has only one observation.

Sequenced: peripheral blood. This chain links TRBV27 with TRBJ1-2; 10 bases map to TRBD1. This receptor was obtained from a man aged 50 to 60 with acute or convalescent COVID-19. The CDR3 region is CASSPGQGFGYTF. The CDR3 DNA sequence: TGTGCCAGCAGTCCGGGACAGGGGTTTGGCTACACCTTC.